This T cell receptor beta chain comes out of a study of T-cell memory formation after mild COVID-19. Across the whole study: Most TCR clusters belonged to a single donor. General study findings and limits: Certain responding clones were present in pre-infection memory, suggesting participation of cross-reactive memory. Clones shrinking from day 15 to 85 showed even CD4/CD8 mixes; later expanders tilted CD4+.

The sample holds a few counts of this clonotype. Its cognate antigen is unknown. TCR alpha and TCR beta cDNA libraries carrying sample barcodes and UMIs were produced by 5'RACE using constant-segment primers. MiXCR, applied by TCRdb to the 5' RACE reads, yields one record per CDR3 protein. The sample gives about 290,000 distinct CDR3 sequences, 15% to 20% of which show up once; under 30% is in the top ten. This receptor was taken from a man aged 18 to 35 who had mild COVID-19 (a few samples of this study predate the infection). Cell type and time point are not known. Material for sequencing was PBMCs or a T cell subset sorted from them (not recorded which).

CDR3 sequence reads: CASSRLGDYGYTF. The CDR3 bases are TGTGCCAGCAGTCGCCTTGGGGACTATGGCTACACCTTC. This chain joins TRBV6-5 and TRBJ1-2, with D unclear. The CDR3 runs 13 residues. Trimming removed 5 bases from V and 3 bases from J, with 10 bases in between. The germline V gene has CDR1 MNHEY and CDR2 SVGAGI.